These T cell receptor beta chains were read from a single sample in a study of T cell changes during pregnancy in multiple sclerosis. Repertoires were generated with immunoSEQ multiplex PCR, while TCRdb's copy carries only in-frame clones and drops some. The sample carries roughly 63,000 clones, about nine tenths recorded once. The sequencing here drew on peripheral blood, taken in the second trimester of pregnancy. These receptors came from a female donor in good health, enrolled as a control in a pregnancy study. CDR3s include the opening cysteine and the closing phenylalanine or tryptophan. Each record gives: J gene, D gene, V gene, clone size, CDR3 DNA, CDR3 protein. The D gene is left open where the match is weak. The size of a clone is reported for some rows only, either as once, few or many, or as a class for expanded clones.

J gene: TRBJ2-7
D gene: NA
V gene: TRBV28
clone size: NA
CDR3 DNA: TGTGCCAGCAGCACAGCCGCCCCCTACGAGCAGTACTTC
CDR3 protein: CASSTAAPYEQYF

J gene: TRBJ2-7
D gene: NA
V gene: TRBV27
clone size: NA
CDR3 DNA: TGTGCCAGCAGAGCCCAGGGGCAGCGGACGATCGGCGAGCAGTACTTC
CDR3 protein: CASRAQGQRTIGEQYF

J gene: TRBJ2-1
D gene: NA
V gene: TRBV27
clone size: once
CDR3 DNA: TGTGCCAGCAGTTTATCGTCGGGAAAGCAGTTCTTC
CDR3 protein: CASSLSSGKQFF

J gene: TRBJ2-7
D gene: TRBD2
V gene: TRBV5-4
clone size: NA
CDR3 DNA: TGTGCCAGCAGCCTTAGCGGGAGGGGTCACGAGCAGTACTTC
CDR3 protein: CASSLSGRGHEQYF

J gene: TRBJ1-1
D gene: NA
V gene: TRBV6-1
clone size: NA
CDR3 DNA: TGTGCCAGCAGCCAGATAACAGGGTCTGAAGCTTTCTTT
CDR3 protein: CASSQITGSEAFF

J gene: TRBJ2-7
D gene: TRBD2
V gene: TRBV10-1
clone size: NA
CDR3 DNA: TGCGCCAGCAGTGAGTCAACTAGCGGTCCCTACGAGCAGTACTTC
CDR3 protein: CASSESTSGPYEQYF

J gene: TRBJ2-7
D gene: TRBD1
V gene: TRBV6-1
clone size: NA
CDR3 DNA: TGTGCCAGCTTGTGGGACAGACCTCCCTACGAGCAGTACTTC
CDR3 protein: CASLWDRPPYEQYF

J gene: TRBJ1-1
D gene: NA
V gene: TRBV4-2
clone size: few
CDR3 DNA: TGTGCCAGCAGCCAAGATTGGAAAGGGGTCACTGAAGCTTTCTTT
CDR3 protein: CASSQDWKGVTEAFF

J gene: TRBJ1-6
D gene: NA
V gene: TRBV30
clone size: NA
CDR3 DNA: TGTGCCTGGAGTGTACGGAAGACGGCGGGACGGAATTCACCCCTCCACTTT
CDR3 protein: CAWSVRKTAGRNSPLHF

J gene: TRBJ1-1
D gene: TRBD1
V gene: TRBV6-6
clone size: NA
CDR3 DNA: TGTGCCAGCAGACGGACCGACAGGGCAAAAGAAGCTTTCTTT
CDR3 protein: CASRRTDRAKEAFF

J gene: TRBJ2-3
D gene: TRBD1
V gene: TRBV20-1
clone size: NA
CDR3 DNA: TGCAGTGCCAGGGGGTCAGATACGCAGTATTTT
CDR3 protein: CSARGSDTQYF

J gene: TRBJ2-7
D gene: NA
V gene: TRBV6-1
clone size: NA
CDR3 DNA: TGTGCCAGCAGTGGTCTTTTTGCGGGGAGCTACGAGCAGTACTTC
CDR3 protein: CASSGLFAGSYEQYF

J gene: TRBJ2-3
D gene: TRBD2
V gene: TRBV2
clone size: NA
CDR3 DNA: TGTGCCAGCAGCGAGGGACTAGCGGCCACCCATACGCAGTATTTT
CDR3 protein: CASSEGLAATHTQYF

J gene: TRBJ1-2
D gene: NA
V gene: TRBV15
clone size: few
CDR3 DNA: TGTGCCACCAGCAGCTCACAGGAGATCTATGGCTACACCTTC
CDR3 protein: CATSSSQEIYGYTF

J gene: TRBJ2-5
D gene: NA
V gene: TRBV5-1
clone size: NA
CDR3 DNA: TGCGCCAGCAGCTTGCCGGGAGAAGAGACCCAGTACTTC
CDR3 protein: CASSLPGEETQYF

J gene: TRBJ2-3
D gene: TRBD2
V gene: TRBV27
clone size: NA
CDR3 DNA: TGTGCCAGCAGGGTGGGACTAGCGGGAGTACTGGATACGCAGTATTTT
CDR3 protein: CASRVGLAGVLDTQYF

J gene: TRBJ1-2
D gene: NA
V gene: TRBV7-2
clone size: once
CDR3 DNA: TGTGCCAGCAGCTCCCGCGGGGTAGGCGGCTACACCTTC
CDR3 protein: CASSSRGVGGYTF

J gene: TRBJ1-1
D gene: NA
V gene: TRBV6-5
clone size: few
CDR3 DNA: TGTGCCAGCGCGGATTTGAACACTGAAGCTTTCTTT
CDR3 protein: CASADLNTEAFF

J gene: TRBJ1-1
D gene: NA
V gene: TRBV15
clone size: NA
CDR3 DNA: TGTGCCACCAGCATACTCCTGGGGGGAGAAGCTTTCTTT
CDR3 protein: CATSILLGGEAFF

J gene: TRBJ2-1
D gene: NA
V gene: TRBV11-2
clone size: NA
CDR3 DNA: TGTGCCAGCAGCTACCTACCTAACAATGAGCAGTTCTTC
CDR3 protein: CASSYLPNNEQFF

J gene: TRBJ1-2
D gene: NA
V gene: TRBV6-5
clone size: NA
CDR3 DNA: TGTGCCAGCTATAGGGGGACTAACTATGGCTACACCTTC
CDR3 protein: CASYRGTNYGYTF

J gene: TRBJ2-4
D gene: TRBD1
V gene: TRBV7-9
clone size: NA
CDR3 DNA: TGTGCCAGCAGCCCCCCGACAGGGCTAGCCAAAAACATTCAGTACTTC
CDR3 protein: CASSPPTGLAKNIQYF

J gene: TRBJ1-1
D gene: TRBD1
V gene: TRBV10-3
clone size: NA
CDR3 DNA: TGTGCCATCAGTGACCAGACAGGGGTGACTGAAGCTTTCTTT
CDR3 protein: CAISDQTGVTEAFF

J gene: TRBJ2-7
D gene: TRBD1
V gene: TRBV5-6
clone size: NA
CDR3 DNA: TGTGCCAGCAGCCCGGACAGGGATCTGTACGAGCAGTACTTC
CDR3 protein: CASSPDRDLYEQYF

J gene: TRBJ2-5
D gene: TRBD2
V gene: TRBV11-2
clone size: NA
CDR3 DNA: TGTGCCAGCAGAAGGGAGGGGGAGACCCAGTACTTC
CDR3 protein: CASRREGETQYF

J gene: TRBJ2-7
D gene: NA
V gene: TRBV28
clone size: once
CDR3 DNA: TGTGCCAGCAGACAAGTCGTAGCGAGAACAAGCTCCTACGAGCAGTACTTC
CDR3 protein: CASRQVVARTSSYEQYF

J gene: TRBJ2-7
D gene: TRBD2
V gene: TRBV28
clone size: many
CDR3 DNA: TGTGCCAGCACTGGAAGTCTAGCGGGATACGAGCAGTACTTC
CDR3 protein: CASTGSLAGYEQYF

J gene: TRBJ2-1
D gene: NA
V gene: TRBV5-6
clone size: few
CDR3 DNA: TGTGCCAGCAGCTCCTACGTCGGTTATGAGCAGTTCTTC
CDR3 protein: CASSSYVGYEQFF

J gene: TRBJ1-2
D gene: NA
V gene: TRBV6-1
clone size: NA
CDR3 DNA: TGTGCCAGCAGTGGACGACAGAGTTTCCACACCTTC
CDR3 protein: CASSGRQSFHTF